Listed below are T cell receptor beta chains from one sample, sequenced in a study of blood T cell repertoires in COVID-19. Using immunoSEQ multiplex PCR, the repertoire was profiled, and TCRdb retains in-frame clones only, with some absent. In the table there are roughly 220,000 clones, about 85% of which are singletons. The sequencing input was peripheral blood. The receptor set was obtained from a woman between 50 and 59 years old with COVID-19, enrolled during active disease. Each CDR3 is given with its conserved first and last residue.

v_call cdr3_aa
TRBV12-3/TRBV12-4 CASSWGGETQYF
TRBV29-1 CSGHEAGGQGPDTQYF
TRBV3-1/TRBV3-2 CASSRDSYNTEAFF
TRBV25-1 CASSEEGLTNEKLFF
TRBV27 CASSFHRDGETQYF
TRBV5-8 CASSFGQGARGEKLFF
TRBV7-2 CASSPSPGQEWNQPQHF
TRBV7-2 CASSPIAGGPRETQYF
TRBV7-2 CASSLAWRETQYF
TRBV7-8 CASSHFSFYEAFF
TRBV4-1 CASSLGTSGGAGSDTQYF
TRBV28 CASSLSLPAGGYTF
TRBV5-1 CASSLGPYNEQFF
TRBV6-6 CASSPGTVSISNQPQHF
TRBV6-5 CASSIDRERYGYTF
TRBV29-1 CSVYRFNEQFF
TRBV2 CASLGQIYGYTF
TRBV6-1 CASSETLRGNTYEQYF
TRBV3-1/TRBV3-2 CASSLEGGPETQYF
TRBV19 CASKGTGGRNNEQFF
TRBV10-2 CASNPTGGIGTGELFF
TRBV19 CASRMRSGGGTEAFF
TRBV18 CASSPNRERMTGELFF
TRBV5-1 CASSPPAGGEQFF
TRBV10-3 CAISKSRGQFF
TRBV5-6 CASSLLGGSGGNNEQFF
TRBV5-1 CASSLVRGGAYEQYF
TRBV6-1 CASSAASGYSGNTIYF
TRBV5-8 CASSLGRDQPQHF
TRBV11-3 CGSGTYNEQFF
TRBV2 CASSTGLKEKLFF
TRBV2 CASSVMTGPRGAFF
TRBV20-1 CSARDLRGYTF
TRBV9 CASSVGPRSDGYTF